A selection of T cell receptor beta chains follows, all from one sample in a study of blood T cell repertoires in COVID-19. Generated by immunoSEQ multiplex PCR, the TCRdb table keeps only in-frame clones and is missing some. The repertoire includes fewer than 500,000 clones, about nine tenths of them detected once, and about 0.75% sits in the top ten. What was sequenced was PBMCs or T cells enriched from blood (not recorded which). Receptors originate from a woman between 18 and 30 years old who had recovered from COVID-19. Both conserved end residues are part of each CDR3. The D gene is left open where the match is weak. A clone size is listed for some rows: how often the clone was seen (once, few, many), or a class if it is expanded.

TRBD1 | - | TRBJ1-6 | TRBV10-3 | TGTGCCATCAGTGAGTCGAGGGACAGGGTTTCACCCCTCCACTTT | CAISESRDRVSPLHF
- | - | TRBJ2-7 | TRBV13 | TGTGCCAGCAGCTTAGTACCGGTCTCCTACGAGCAGTACTTC | CASSLVPVSYEQYF
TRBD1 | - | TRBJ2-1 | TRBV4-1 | TGCGCCAGCAGCCGGACAGGGGAACGGGGGCTCTACAATGAGCAGTTCTTC | CASSRTGERGLYNEQFF
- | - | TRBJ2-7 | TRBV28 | TGTGCCAGCAGAAGGGCAGGGAACTCCTACGAGCAGTACTTC | CASRRAGNSYEQYF
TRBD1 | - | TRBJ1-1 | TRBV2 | TGTGCCAGCAGTCGAGCTGGACAGGCAACTGAAGCTTTCTTT | CASSRAGQATEAFF
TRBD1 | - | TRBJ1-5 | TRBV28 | TGTGCCAGCAGTCCTCCCGCGGGACAGGGCCAGCCCCAGCATTTT | CASSPPAGQGQPQHF
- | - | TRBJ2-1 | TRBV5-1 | TGCGCCAGCAGCTTGGGGAGGGAGCAGTTCTTC | CASSLGREQFF
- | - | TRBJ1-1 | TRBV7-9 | TGTGCCAGCAGCTTAGCGCCTCCGGGGAGCACTGAAGCTTTCTTT | CASSLAPPGSTEAFF
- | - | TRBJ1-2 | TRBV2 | TGTGCCAGCAGTGAAGAGACACCTAACTATGGCTACACCTTC | CASSEETPNYGYTF
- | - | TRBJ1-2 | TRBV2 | TGTGCCAGCGATTACGGTGCTAACTATGGCTACACCTTC | CASDYGANYGYTF
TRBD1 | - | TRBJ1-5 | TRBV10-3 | TGTGCCACCAGGACAGGAACCACTCAGCCCCAGCATTTT | CATRTGTTQPQHF
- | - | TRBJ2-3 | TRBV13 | TGTGCCAGCAGCCGGGTGGGTCTAGCGAGGTCAGATACGCAGTATTTT | CASSRVGLARSDTQYF
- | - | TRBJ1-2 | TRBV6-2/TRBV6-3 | TGTGCCAGCAGTTACGTACAGTTAGTCTATGGCTACACCTTC | CASSYVQLVYGYTF
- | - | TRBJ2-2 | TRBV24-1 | TGTGCCACCTCGACATCAGCCGGGGAGCTGTTTTTT | CATSTSAGELFF
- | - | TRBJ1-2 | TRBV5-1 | TGCGCCAGCAGCTTGGCAGGGAACACTAACTATGGCTACACCTTC | CASSLAGNTNYGYTF
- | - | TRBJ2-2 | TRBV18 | TGTGCCAGCTCACCTCGACAGGCATCGAACACCGGGGAGCTGTTTTTT | CASSPRQASNTGELFF
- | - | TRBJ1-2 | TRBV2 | TGTGCCAGCAGCGTTGACAGCGCCTCGGATGGCTACACCTTC | CASSVDSASDGYTF
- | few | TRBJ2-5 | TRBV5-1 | TGCGCCAGCAGCTTATCCGGGACTCACCAAGAGACCCAGTACTTC | CASSLSGTHQETQYF
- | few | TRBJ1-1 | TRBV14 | TGTGCCAGCACGCTACTACCGTTAGCGGCCACTGAAGCTTTCTTT | CASTLLPLAATEAFF
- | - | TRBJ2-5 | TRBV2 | TGTGCCAGCAGTCAACTCAGGGGGGAAGAGACCCAGTACTTC | CASSQLRGEETQYF
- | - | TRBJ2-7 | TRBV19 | TGTGCCAGTAGTATAGGTATAACAGGGCTAGGTGAGCAGTACTTC | CASSIGITGLGEQYF
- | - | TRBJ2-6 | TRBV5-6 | TGTGCCAGCAGCTTGAGTGGGAGTTCTGGGGCCAACGTCCTGACTTTC | CASSLSGSSGANVLTF
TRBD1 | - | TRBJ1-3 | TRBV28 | TGTGCCAGCAGCTTGGGACAGGGGTCTGGAAACACCATATATTTT | CASSLGQGSGNTIYF
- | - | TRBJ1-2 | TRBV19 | TGTGCCAGTAGTATTCAACTGGGAGGGCAACCAAACTATGGCTACACCTTC | CASSIQLGGQPNYGYTF
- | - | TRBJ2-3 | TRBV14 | TGTGCCAGCAGCCAAGATCTTTACGGGGATACGCAGTATTTT | CASSQDLYGDTQYF
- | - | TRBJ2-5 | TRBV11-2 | TGTGCCAGTAGGGGTACAATACAAGAGACCCAGTACTTC | CASRGTIQETQYF
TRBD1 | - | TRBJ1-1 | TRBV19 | TGTGCCAGTAGTATGACAGGGGGCGGGTGGACTGAAGCTTTCTTT | CASSMTGGGWTEAFF
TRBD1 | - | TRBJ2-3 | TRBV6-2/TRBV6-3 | TGTGCCAGCAGTCCCGGGGACAGGGGAGACACAGATACGCAGTATTTT | CASSPGDRGDTDTQYF
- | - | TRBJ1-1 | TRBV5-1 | TGCGCCAGCAGCCTCGAGCAATTAAGTCCACTGAACACTGAAGCTTTCTTT | CASSLEQLSPLNTEAFF
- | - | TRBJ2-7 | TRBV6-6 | TGTGCCAGCACCCGGAACGGGGAAACCTACGAGCAGTACTTC | CASTRNGETYEQYF
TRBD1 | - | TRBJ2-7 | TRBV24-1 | TGTGCCACCAGTGCCACCCCTGGGGGGGGACAGGGGATTTCCTACGAGCAGTACTTC | CATSATPGGGQGISYEQYF
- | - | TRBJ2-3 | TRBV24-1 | TGTGCCACCAGTGACCCGACAGATACTAGCACAGATACGCAGTATTTT | CATSDPTDTSTDTQYF
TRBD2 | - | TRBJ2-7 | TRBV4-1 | TGCGCCAGCAGCCAAGAACTGGGGGGGTATGGTTACGAGCAGTACTTC | CASSQELGGYGYEQYF
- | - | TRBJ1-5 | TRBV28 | TGTGCCAGCAGTTTGCTAGTCGCGGCATATGGACTGGATAGCAATCAGCCCCAGCATTTT | CASSLLVAAYGLDSNQPQHF
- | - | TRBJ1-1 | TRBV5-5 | TGTGCCAGCAGCTCTTCTACAGGGAACACTGAAGCTTTCTTT | CASSSSTGNTEAFF
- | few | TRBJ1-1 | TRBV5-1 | TGCGCCAGCAGACGGACAGACAACACTGAAGCTTTCTTT | CASRRTDNTEAFF
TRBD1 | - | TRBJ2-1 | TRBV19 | TGTGCCAGTAGTATAGATGGGACAGGACCCCTTAGGAATGAGCAGTTCTTC | CASSIDGTGPLRNEQFF
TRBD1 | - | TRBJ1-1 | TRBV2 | TGTGCCAGCGAGGACAGGGTCAACACTGAAGCTTTCTTT | CASEDRVNTEAFF
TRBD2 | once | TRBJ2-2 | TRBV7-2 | TGTGCCAGCAGCCTAACGACTAGCGGGGGCCCCGGGGAGCTGTTTTTT | CASSLTTSGGPGELFF
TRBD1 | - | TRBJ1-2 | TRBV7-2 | TGTGCCAGCAGCCCACAGGGGAACTATGGCTACACCTTC | CASSPQGNYGYTF